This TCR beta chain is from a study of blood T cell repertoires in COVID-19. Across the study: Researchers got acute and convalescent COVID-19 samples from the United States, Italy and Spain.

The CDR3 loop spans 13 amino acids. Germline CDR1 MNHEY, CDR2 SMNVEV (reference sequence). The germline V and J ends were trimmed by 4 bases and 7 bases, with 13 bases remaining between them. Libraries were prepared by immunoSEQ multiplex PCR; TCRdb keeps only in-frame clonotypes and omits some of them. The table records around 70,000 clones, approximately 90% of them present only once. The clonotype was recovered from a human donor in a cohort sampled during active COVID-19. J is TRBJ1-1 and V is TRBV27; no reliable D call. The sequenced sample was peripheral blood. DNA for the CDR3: TGTGCCAGCAGTTCCCCCACGGGATATGAAGCTTTCTTT. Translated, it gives CASSSPTGYEAFF.